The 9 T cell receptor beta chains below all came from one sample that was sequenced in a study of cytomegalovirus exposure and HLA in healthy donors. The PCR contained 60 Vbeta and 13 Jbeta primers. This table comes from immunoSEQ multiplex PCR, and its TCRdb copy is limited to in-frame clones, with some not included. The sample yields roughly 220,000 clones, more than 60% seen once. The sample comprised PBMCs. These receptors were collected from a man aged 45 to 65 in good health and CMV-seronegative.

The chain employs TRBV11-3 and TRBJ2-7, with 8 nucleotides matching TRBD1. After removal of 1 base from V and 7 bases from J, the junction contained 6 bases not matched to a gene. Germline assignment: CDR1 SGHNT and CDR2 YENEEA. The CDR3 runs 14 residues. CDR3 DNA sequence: TGTGCCAGCAGCTTAGGGACAGGGAGTAAGGAGCAGTACTTC. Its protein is CASSLGTGSKEQYF.

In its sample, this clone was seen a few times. The CDR3 coding sequence is TGCAGCGTTGAGGAACAGGTACTAGAAGCTTTCTTT. As protein: CSVEEQVLEAFF. The chain recombines TRBV29-1 with TRBJ1-1; possibly TRBD1 for D (5 bases). The CDR3 totals 12 residues. CDR1 and CDR2 (germline): SQVTM, ANQGSEA. With 3 bases removed from V and 8 bases from J, the gap between germline ends came to 13 bases.

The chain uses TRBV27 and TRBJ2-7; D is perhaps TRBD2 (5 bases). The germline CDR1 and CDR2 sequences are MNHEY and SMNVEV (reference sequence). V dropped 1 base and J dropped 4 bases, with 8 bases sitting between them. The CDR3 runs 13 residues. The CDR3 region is CASSLYAGYEQYF. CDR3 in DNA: TGTGCCAGCAGTTTATACGCGGGTTACGAGCAGTACTTC.

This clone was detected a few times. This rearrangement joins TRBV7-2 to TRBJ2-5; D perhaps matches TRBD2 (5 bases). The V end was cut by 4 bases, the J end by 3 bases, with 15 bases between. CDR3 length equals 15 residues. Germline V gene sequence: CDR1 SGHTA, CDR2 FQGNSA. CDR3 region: CASSWRASREETQYF. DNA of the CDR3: TGTGCCAGCAGCTGGCGGGCTAGCAGAGAAGAGACCCAGTACTTC.

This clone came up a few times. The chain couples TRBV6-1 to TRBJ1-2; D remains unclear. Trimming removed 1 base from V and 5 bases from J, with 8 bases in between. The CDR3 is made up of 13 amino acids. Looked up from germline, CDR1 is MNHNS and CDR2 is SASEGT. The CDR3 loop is CASSEGRWYGYTF. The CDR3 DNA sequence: TGTGCCAGCAGTGAAGGTCGGTGGTATGGCTACACCTTC.

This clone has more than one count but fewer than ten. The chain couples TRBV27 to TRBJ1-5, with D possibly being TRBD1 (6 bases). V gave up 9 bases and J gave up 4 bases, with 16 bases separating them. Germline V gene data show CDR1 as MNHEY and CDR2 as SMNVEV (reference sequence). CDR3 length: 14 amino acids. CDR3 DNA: TGTGCCAGTCAATTCAGGGGAGGGAATCAGCCCCAGCATTTT. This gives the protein CASQFRGGNQPQHF.

The CDR3 region has the DNA TGTGCCAGCAGCTTTTCATCGGGATTTTACACCGGGGAGCTGTTTTTT. It specifies CASSFSSGFYTGELFF. The chain recombines TRBV7-9 with TRBJ2-2; a weak D match, TRBD2 (5 bases). The germline V gene encodes CDR1 SEHNR and CDR2 FQNEAQ (reference sequence). The CDR3 has 16 residues. Trimming removed 3 bases from V and 3 bases from J, with 14 bases in between. Based on the CDR3 plus reference TRBV7-9 and TRBJ2-2, the full variable domain is DTGVSQNPRHKITKRGQNVTFRCDPISEHNRLYWYRQTLGQGPEFLTYFQNEAQLEKSRLLSDRFSAERPKGSFSTLEIQRTEQGDSAMYLCASSFSSGFYTGELFFGEGSRLTVL.

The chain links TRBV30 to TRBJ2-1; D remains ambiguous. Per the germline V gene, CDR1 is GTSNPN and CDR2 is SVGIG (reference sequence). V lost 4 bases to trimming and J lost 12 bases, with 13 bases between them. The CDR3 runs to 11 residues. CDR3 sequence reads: CAWTPQIGQFF. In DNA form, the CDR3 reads TGTGCCTGGACCCCTCAAATCGGGCAGTTCTTC.

The chain's CDR3 is CASSLGQFKQFF. DNA of the CDR3: TGTGCCAGCAGCTTAGGTCAGTTTAAGCAGTTCTTC. The chain combines TRBV7-8 with TRBJ2-1; D is unclear. Germline V lookup: CDR1 SGHVS, CDR2 FQNEAQ. CDR3 size: 12 residues. Between the trimmed V and J ends, which lost 1 base and 11 bases, there was a span of 9 bases.